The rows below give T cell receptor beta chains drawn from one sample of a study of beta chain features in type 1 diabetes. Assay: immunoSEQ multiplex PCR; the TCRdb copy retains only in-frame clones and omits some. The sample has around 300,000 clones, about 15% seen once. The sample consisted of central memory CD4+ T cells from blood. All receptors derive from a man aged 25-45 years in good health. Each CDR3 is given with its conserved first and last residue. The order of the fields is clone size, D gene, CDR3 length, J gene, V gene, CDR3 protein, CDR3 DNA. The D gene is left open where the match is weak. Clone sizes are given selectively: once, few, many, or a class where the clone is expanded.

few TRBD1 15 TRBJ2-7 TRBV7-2 CASSALRSYRGEQYF TGTGCCAGCAGCGCCCTTCGATCTTACAGGGGCGAGCAGTACTTC
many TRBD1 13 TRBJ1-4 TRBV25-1 CASRDRVVEKLFF TGTGCCAGCAGGGACAGGGTGGTAGAAAAACTGTTTTTT
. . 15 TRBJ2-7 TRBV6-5 CASSSKGDTSYEQYF TGTGCCAGCAGTTCCAAAGGGGACACATCCTACGAGCAGTACTTC
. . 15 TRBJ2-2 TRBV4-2 CASSPSLRSGGELFF TGTGCCAGCAGCCCGTCCCTCAGATCCGGCGGGGAGCTGTTTTTT
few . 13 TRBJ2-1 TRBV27 CASSYEGYNEQFF TGTGCCAGCAGTTACGAAGGGTACAATGAGCAGTTCTTC
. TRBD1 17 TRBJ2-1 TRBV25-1 CASSEADRGSSYNEQFF TGTGCCAGCAGTGAAGCAGACAGGGGGAGCTCCTACAATGAGCAGTTCTTC
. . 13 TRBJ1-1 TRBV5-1 CASSLAGNTEAFF TGCGCCAGCAGCTTGGCCGGAAACACTGAAGCTTTCTTT
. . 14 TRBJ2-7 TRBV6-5 CASSYQFRTDEQYF TGTGCCAGCAGTTACCAGTTCCGGACGGACGAGCAGTACTTC
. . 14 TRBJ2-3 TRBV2 CATKESRNTDTQYF TGTGCCACCAAGGAGTCAAGAAACACAGATACGCAGTATTTT
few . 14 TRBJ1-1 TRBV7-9 CASSNSGDGTEAFF TGTGCCAGCAGCAATTCAGGGGATGGAACTGAAGCTTTCTTT
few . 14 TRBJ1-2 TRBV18 CASSPAQVNYGYTF TGTGCCAGCTCACCAGCCCAGGTCAACTATGGCTACACCTTC
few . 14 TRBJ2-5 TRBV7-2 CASSRDPHQETQYF TGTGCCAGCAGCCGAGACCCCCACCAAGAGACCCAGTACTTC
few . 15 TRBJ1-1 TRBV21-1 CASSKVGRENTEAFF TGTGCCAGCAGCAAAGTCGGCAGGGAGAACACTGAAGCTTTCTTT
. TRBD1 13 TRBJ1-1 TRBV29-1 CSAEQGGNTEAFF TGCAGCGCCGAGCAGGGGGGAAACACTGAAGCTTTCTTT
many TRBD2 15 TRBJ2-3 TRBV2 CASGSGGGITDTQYF TGTGCCAGCGGTAGCGGGGGAGGTATCACAGATACGCAGTATTTT
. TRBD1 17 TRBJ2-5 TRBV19 CASSTFAGTGGEETQYF TGTGCCAGTAGTACCTTCGCGGGGACAGGGGGCGAGGAGACCCAGTACTTC
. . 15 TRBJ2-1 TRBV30 CAWSVLASVYNEQFF TGTGCCTGGAGTGTACTTGCTAGCGTGTACAATGAGCAGTTCTTC
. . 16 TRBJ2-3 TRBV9 CASSVGSFIATDTQYF TGTGCCAGCAGCGTAGGGTCGTTTATCGCCACAGATACGCAGTATTTT
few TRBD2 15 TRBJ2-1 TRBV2 CASRTGLAGQNEQFF TGTGCCAGCAGGACGGGTCTAGCGGGGCAGAATGAGCAGTTCTTC
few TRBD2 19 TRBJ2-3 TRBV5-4 CASSLQRGRTGLAPDTQYF TGTGCCAGCAGCCTGCAAAGGGGTCGAACGGGACTAGCACCAGATACGCAGTATTTT
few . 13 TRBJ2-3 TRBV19 CASSIVDADTQYF TGTGCCAGTAGTATCGTCGACGCAGATACGCAGTATTTT
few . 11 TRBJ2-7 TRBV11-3 CASQTTYEQYF TGTGCCAGCCAGACGACCTACGAGCAGTACTTC
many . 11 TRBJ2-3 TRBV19 CASSRWDTQYF TGTGCCAGTAGCCGATGGGATACGCAGTATTTT
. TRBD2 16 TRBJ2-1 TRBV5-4 CASSVSTSGGIYEQFF TGTGCCAGCAGCGTGTCAACTAGCGGGGGGATCTATGAGCAGTTCTTC
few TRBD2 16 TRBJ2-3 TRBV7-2 CASSLGTAGGPGTQYF TGTGCCAGCAGCTTAGGCACAGCGGGAGGGCCGGGTACGCAGTATTTT
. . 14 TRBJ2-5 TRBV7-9 CASSLITGGETQYF TGTGCCAGCAGCTTAATAACCGGAGGGGAGACCCAGTACTTC
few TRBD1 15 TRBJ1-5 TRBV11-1 CASSLEGGRNQPQHF TGTGCCAGCAGCTTAGAAGGGGGCCGCAATCAGCCCCAGCATTTT
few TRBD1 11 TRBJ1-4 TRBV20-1 CSARQGGKLFF TGCAGTGCCCGACAGGGGGGGAAACTGTTTTTT